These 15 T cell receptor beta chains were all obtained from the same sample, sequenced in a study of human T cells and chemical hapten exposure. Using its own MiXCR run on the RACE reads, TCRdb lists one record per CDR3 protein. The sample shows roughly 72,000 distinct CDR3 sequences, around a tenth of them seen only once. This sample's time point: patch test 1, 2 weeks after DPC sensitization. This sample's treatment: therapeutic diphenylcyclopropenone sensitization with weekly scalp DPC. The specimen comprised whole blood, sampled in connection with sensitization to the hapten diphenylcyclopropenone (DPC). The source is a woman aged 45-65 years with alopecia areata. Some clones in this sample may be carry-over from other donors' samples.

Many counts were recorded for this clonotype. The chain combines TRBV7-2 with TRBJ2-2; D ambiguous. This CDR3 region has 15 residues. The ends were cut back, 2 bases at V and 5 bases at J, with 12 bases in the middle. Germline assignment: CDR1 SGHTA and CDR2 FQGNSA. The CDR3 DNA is TGTGCCAGCAGCTTATTAGGGCGAAATACCGGGGAGCTGTTTTTT. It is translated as CASSLLGRNTGELFF.

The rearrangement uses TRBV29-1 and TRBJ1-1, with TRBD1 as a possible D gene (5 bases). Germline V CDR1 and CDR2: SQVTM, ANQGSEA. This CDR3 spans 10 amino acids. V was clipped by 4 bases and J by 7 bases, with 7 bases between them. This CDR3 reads CSVGQLEAFF. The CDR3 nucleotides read TGCAGCGTTGGACAGCTTGAAGCTTTCTTT. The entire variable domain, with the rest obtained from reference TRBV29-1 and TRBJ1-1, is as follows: SAVISQKPSRDICQRGTSLTIQCQVDSQVTMMFWYRQQPGQSLTLIATANQGSEATYESGFVIDKFPISRPNLTFSTLTVSNMSPEDSSIYLCSVGQLEAFFGQGTRLTVV.

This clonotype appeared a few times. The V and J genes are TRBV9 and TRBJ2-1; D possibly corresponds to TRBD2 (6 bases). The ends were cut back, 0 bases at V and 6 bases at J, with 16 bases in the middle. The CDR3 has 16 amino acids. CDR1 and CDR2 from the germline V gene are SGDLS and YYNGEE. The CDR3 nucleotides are TGTGCCAGCAGCGTAGGAGGCGGGACCCCCGGCAATGAGCAGTTCTTC. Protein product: CASSVGGGTPGNEQFF.

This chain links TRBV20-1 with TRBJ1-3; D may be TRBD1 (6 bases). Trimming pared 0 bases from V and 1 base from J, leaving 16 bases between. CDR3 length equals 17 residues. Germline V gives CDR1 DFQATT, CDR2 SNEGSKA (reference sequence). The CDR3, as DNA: TGCAGTGCTAGAGAGGGGGGCAGAGGTATTTCTGGAAACACCATATATTTT. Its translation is CSAREGGRGISGNTIYF.

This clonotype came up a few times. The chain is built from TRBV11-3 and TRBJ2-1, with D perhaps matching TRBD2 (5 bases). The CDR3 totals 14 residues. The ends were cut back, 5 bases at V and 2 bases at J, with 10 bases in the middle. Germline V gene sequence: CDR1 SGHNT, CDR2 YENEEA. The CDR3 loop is CASSPGRAYNEQFF. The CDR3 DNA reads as TGTGCCAGCAGCCCCGGGCGGGCCTACAATGAGCAGTTCTTC.

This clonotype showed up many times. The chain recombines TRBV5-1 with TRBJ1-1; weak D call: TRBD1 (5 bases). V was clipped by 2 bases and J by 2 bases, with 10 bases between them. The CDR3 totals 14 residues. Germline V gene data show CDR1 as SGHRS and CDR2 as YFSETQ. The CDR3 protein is CASSLDSRNTEAFF. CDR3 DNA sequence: TGCGCCAGCAGCTTAGACAGTCGAAACACTGAAGCTTTCTTT.

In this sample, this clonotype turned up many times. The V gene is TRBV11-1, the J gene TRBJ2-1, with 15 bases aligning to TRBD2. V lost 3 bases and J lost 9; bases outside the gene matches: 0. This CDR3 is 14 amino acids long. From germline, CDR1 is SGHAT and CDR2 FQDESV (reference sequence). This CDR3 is CASSLGLAGGEQFF. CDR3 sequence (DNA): TGTGCCAGCAGCTTGGGACTAGCGGGAGGTGAGCAGTTCTTC.

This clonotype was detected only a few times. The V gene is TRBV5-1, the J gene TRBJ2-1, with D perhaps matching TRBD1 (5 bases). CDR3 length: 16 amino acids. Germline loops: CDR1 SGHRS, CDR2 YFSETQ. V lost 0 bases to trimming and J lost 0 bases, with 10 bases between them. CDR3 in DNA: TGCGCCAGCAGCTTGGATACAGGCTACTCCTACAATGAGCAGTTCTTC. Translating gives CASSLDTGYSYNEQFF.

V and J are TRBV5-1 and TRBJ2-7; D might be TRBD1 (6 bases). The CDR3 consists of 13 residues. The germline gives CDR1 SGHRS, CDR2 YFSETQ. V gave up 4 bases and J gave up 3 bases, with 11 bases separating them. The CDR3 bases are TGCGCCAGCAGCCACTCACAGGGCTACGAGCAGTACTTC. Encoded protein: CASSHSQGYEQYF.

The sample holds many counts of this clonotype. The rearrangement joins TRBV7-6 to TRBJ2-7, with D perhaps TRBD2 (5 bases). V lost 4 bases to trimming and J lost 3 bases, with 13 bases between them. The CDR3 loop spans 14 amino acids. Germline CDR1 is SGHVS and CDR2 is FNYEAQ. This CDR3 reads CASSSTPGVYEQYF. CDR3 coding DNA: TGTGCCAGCAGCTCCACCCCCGGGGTCTACGAGCAGTACTTC.

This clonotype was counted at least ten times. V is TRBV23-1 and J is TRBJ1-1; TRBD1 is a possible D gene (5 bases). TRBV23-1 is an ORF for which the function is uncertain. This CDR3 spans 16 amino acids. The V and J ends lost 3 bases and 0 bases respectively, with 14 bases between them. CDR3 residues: CASSQRQTRLNTEAFF. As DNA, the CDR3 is TGCGCCAGCAGTCAGAGACAGACTAGATTGAACACTGAAGCTTTCTTT.

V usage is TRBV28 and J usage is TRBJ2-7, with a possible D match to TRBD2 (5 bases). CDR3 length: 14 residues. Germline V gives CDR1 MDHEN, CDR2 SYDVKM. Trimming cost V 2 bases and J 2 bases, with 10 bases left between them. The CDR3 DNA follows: TGTGCCAGCAGTTTAGCCGGGGTAACCTACGAGCAGTACTTC. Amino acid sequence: CASSLAGVTYEQYF.

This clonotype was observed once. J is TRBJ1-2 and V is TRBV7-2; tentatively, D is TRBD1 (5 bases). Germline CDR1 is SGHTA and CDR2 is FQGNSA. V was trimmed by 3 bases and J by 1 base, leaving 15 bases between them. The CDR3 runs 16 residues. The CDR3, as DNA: TGTGCCAGCAGCTTCCAGCCGGGGGTTCTTAACTATGGCTACACCTTC. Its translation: CASSFQPGVLNYGYTF.

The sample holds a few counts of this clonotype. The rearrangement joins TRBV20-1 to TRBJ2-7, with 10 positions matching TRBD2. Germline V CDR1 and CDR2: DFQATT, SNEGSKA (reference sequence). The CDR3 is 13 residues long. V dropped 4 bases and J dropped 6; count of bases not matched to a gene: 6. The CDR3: CSAIPSGSGEQYF. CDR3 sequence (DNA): TGCAGTGCTATACCTAGCGGGAGTGGCGAGCAGTACTTC.

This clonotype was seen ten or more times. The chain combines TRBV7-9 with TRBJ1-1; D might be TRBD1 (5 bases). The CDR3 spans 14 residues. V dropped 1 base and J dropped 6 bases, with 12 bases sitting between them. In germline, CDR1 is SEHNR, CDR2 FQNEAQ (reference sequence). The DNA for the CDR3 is TGTGCCAGCAGCTTAGAGCAGGGTAACTCTGAAGCTTTCTTT. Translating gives CASSLEQGNSEAFF.